A selection of T cell receptor beta chains follows, all from one sample in a study of T cell responses to AZD1222 COVID-19 vaccine. Produced via immunoSEQ multiplex PCR; TCRdb's table is partial and in-frame only. The repertoire holds roughly 160,000 clones, with 91% as singletons. Sequenced material: peripheral blood, taken on day 0 of AZD1222 vaccination. All receptors come from an adult in good health. Both conserved end residues are part of each CDR3. The D gene is left open where the match is weak. Rows give clone size only sometimes, using once, few, many, or a class for an expanded clone.

d_call	clone_size	v_call	j_call	cdr3_nt	cdr3_aa
NA	NA	TRBV28	TRBJ2-7	TGTGCCAGCAGCCCCTCACGACCCGGGTACGAGCAGTACTTC	CASSPSRPGYEQYF
TRBD2	few	TRBV28	TRBJ2-7	TGTGCCAGCAGTCCACGACTAGCGGGAGTCTACGAGCAGTACTTC	CASSPRLAGVYEQYF
TRBD2	NA	TRBV27	TRBJ2-3	TGTGCCAGCGGACTAGCGGACACAGATACGCAGTATTTT	CASGLADTDTQYF
NA	NA	TRBV30	TRBJ1-3	TGTGCCTGGAGTGTTCCATCCGGGAAGGGCACCATATATTTT	CAWSVPSGKGTIYF
NA	once	TRBV9	TRBJ1-6	TGTGCCAGCAGCCCTTCCCAGGACAGTAATTCACCCCTCCACTTT	CASSPSQDSNSPLHF
NA	NA	TRBV7-6	TRBJ1-2	TGTGCCAGCAGCTTAGGGCAGGGACCAGCTAACTATGGCTACACCTTC	CASSLGQGPANYGYTF
NA	NA	TRBV6-2/TRBV6-3	TRBJ1-1	TGTGCCAGCAGTTATGGCAGGGGAAACACTGAAGCTTTCTTT	CASSYGRGNTEAFF
NA	NA	TRBV4-3	TRBJ2-7	TGCGCCAGCAGCCAAGAGGACGGTCTCTCCTACGAGCAGTACTTC	CASSQEDGLSYEQYF
NA	once	TRBV7-9	TRBJ1-1	TGTGCCAGCAGCTCCTCTGACAGGGAAGCTTTCTTT	CASSSSDREAFF
TRBD1	NA	TRBV5-6	TRBJ2-7	TGTGCCAGCAGCTTTCTTGAGACAGGGGGGCACGAGCAGTACTTC	CASSFLETGGHEQYF
NA	NA	TRBV3-1/TRBV3-2	TRBJ1-2	TGTGCCAGCAGCCAAGACAACTATGGCTACACCTTC	CASSQDNYGYTF
NA	NA	TRBV30	TRBJ2-3	TGTGCCTGGAGAGGTCTCAGGGGCTCAGATACGCAGTATTTT	CAWRGLRGSDTQYF
TRBD1	once	TRBV19	TRBJ1-1	TGTGCCAGTAGCAAGGACAGGGGCGGGAACACTGAAGCTTTCTTT	CASSKDRGGNTEAFF
TRBD1	NA	TRBV7-8	TRBJ2-7	TGTGCCAGCAGCGTCGGCGGGACAGGGGGCTTTCCCTACGAGCAGTACTTC	CASSVGGTGGFPYEQYF
NA	NA	TRBV21-1	TRBJ1-1	TGTGCCACCTATTTTGACGGAGGCTTGAACACTGAAGCTTTCTTT	CATYFDGGLNTEAFF
NA	NA	TRBV10-3	TRBJ2-5	TGTGCCATCACCGTCAGGGGAGAGACCCAGTACTTC	CAITVRGETQYF
NA	NA	TRBV5-4	TRBJ1-3	TGTGCCAGCAGCTTGGTCGGTGCTGGAAACACCATATATTTT	CASSLVGAGNTIYF
TRBD1	once	TRBV5-5	TRBJ1-2	TGTGCCAGCAGCATGCGGACAGGGTCCGACTATGGCTACACCTTC	CASSMRTGSDYGYTF
NA	NA	TRBV6-5	TRBJ1-3	TGTGCCAGCAGTTCGAGGGGTGGAAACACCATATATTTT	CASSSRGGNTIYF
NA	NA	TRBV5-6	TRBJ1-5	TGTGCCAGCAGCTCCGCCGGGGGTGGCAATCAGCCCCAGCATTTT	CASSSAGGGNQPQHF
NA	NA	TRBV6-5	TRBJ1-6	TGTGCCAGCAGCGCCAGGGGAGTCGCACCCCTCCACTTT	CASSARGVAPLHF
NA	NA	TRBV3-1/TRBV3-2	TRBJ1-5	TGTGCCAGCAGCCAAGAGGGGAGCAATCAGCCCCAGCATTTT	CASSQEGSNQPQHF
TRBD1	NA	TRBV18	TRBJ2-7	TGTGCCAGCTCACGGGGACAGATGAGCTCCTACGAGCAGTACTTC	CASSRGQMSSYEQYF
NA	once	TRBV5-1	TRBJ1-4	TGCGCCAGCAGCTTTTGGGGGGCGGATGAAAAACTGTTTTTT	CASSFWGADEKLFF
TRBD2	NA	TRBV5-1	TRBJ2-1	TGCGCCAGCAGCTCACTAGCGGGAGGGCCAGTTAATGAGCAGTTCTTC	CASSSLAGGPVNEQFF
NA	NA	TRBV7-2	TRBJ1-3	TGTGCCAGCAGCTTAGGAATCGGGGGAGGAAACACCATATATTTT	CASSLGIGGGNTIYF
NA	NA	TRBV6-1	TRBJ1-2	TGTGCCAGCAGTGAAGGAACCGGGGCTGTGGATGGCTACACCTTC	CASSEGTGAVDGYTF
NA	NA	TRBV28	TRBJ2-7	TGTGCCAGCACCACGGGGAGCTCCTACGAGCAGTACTTC	CASTTGSSYEQYF
TRBD1	once	TRBV30	TRBJ1-2	TGTGCCTGGAGTCCCGGGACAGGATCTGGCTACACCTTC	CAWSPGTGSGYTF
TRBD2	NA	TRBV14	TRBJ2-3	TGTGCCAGCAGCCCACTAGCGGGAGCCCCAGATACGCAGTATTTT	CASSPLAGAPDTQYF
NA	NA	TRBV5-4	TRBJ1-3	TGTGCCAGCAGCTTGAAAGGGGCCTCTGGAAACACCATATATTTT	CASSLKGASGNTIYF
TRBD1	NA	TRBV14	TRBJ1-2	TGTGCCAGCAGCCCCCAGACAGGGGCCGGCTATGGCTACACCTTC	CASSPQTGAGYGYTF
NA	NA	TRBV7-2	TRBJ1-1	TGTGCCAGCAGCACCCGACCCCAAGGGACTGAAGCTTTCTTT	CASSTRPQGTEAFF
NA	NA	TRBV6-4	TRBJ1-6	TGTGCCAGCAGGAGTCGTGCCGATAATTCACCCCTCCACTTT	CASRSRADNSPLHF
TRBD1	NA	TRBV7-6	TRBJ1-4	TGTGCCAGCAGCCAAGACAGGGGCAATGAAAAACTGTTTTTT	CASSQDRGNEKLFF
NA	few	TRBV7-2	TRBJ2-7	TGTGCCAGCAGCTTAGATCCTCTTCGGGAGCAGTACTTC	CASSLDPLREQYF
NA	NA	TRBV2	TRBJ1-1	TGTGCCAGCAGTGGACAGGCGACCTTAGAAGCTTTCTTT	CASSGQATLEAFF
NA	NA	TRBV11-3	TRBJ2-2	TGTGCCAGCAGCTCCCCCTCAGGGAAAACCGGGGAGCTGTTTTTT	CASSSPSGKTGELFF
NA	once	TRBV11-2	TRBJ1-2	TGTGCCAGCAGCTTAGGACGGGACTATGGCTACACCTTC	CASSLGRDYGYTF
TRBD1	NA	TRBV28	TRBJ2-1	TGTGCCAGCAGTTTAGGAGTCGGGACAGGGAAGGTCAATGAGCAGTTCTTC	CASSLGVGTGKVNEQFF
NA	NA	TRBV27	TRBJ1-1	TGTGCCAGCAGTTCTCCGGGGGCGCGGGCTTTCTTT	CASSSPGARAFF
TRBD2	NA	TRBV5-1	TRBJ2-6	TGCGCCAGCACCTGGACCCCGTCCGGGAGGACTACTGGGGCCAACGTCCTGACTTTC	CASTWTPSGRTTGANVLTF
TRBD1	NA	TRBV28	TRBJ1-1	TGTGCCAGCAGTTCGACAGGGGTTGTAGGGATCGCTTTCTTT	CASSSTGVVGIAFF
TRBD1	NA	TRBV29-1	TRBJ1-2	TGCAGCGTTGGACAGGGGATTGACTATGGCTACACCTTC	CSVGQGIDYGYTF
TRBD1	once	TRBV27	TRBJ1-4	TGTGCCAGCAGCTTCACAGGGGGATATGAAAAACTGTTTTTT	CASSFTGGYEKLFF
TRBD1	NA	TRBV5-1	TRBJ2-7	TGCGCCAGCAGCGAAACCGGGACAGGGGACCACGAGCAGTACTTC	CASSETGTGDHEQYF
NA	few	TRBV7-9	TRBJ2-5	TGTGCCAGCAGCTATACCGGGCTGCAAGAGACCCAGTACTTC	CASSYTGLQETQYF
NA	NA	TRBV28	TRBJ1-5	TGTGCCAGCAGTCACGGAGGGGGCAATCAGCCCCAGCATTTT	CASSHGGGNQPQHF
NA	few	TRBV19	TRBJ2-5	TGTGCCAGTAGTAGGACACCGGGGGAGACCCAGTACTTC	CASSRTPGETQYF
NA	NA	TRBV7-6	TRBJ2-3	TGTGCCAGCAGCCCACTGAGGGATACGCAGTATTTT	CASSPLRDTQYF